Listed below are T cell receptor beta chains from one sample, sequenced in a study of blood T cell repertoires in COVID-19. Here immunoSEQ multiplex PCR was the method, and the copy in TCRdb shows in-frame clones only, minus some. The sample records some 240,000 clones, approximately 86% being singletons. Sequencing used PBMCs or T cells enriched from blood (not recorded which). The receptors come from a woman aged 40 to 50 with acute COVID-19. The CDR3 runs from the conserved cysteine through the conserved F or W. Fields, in order: CDR3 protein, CDR3 DNA, V gene, J gene, D gene, clone size. The D gene is left open where the match is weak. Only part of the rows carry a size: once, few, many, or a class if the clone is expanded.

CDR3 protein: CASRPRGLAGAGAYEQYF
CDR3 DNA: TGTGCCAGCAGACCCCGGGGACTAGCGGGTGCGGGGGCCTACGAGCAGTACTTC
V gene: TRBV21-1
J gene: TRBJ2-7
D gene: -
clone size: -

CDR3 protein: CASSMSRQVSGNTIYF
CDR3 DNA: TGTGCCAGTAGTATGTCCCGACAGGTCTCTGGAAACACCATATATTTT
V gene: TRBV19
J gene: TRBJ1-3
D gene: -
clone size: -

CDR3 protein: CASSLSGTSFDTGELFF
CDR3 DNA: TGCGCCAGCAGCTTGTCAGGGACTAGCTTCGACACCGGGGAGCTGTTTTTT
V gene: TRBV5-1
J gene: TRBJ2-2
D gene: TRBD2
clone size: -

CDR3 protein: CASSGTGGFRTEAFF
CDR3 DNA: TGTGCCAGCAGCGGGACAGGGGGATTTCGCACTGAAGCTTTCTTT
V gene: TRBV2
J gene: TRBJ1-1
D gene: TRBD1
clone size: -

CDR3 protein: CASSAGLAGGSYEQYF
CDR3 DNA: TGTGCCAGCAGCGCAGGACTAGCGGGAGGATCCTACGAGCAGTACTTC
V gene: TRBV9
J gene: TRBJ2-7
D gene: TRBD2
clone size: once

CDR3 protein: CASRGLGYEQYF
CDR3 DNA: TGTGCCAGTAGAGGACTAGGGTACGAGCAGTACTTC
V gene: TRBV19
J gene: TRBJ2-7
D gene: TRBD2
clone size: -

CDR3 protein: CASSIDPVADYNEQFF
CDR3 DNA: TGTGCCAGTAGTATAGATCCGGTAGCGGATTACAATGAGCAGTTCTTC
V gene: TRBV19
J gene: TRBJ2-1
D gene: -
clone size: -

CDR3 protein: CASSEVLETQYF
CDR3 DNA: TGTGCCAGCAGTGAAGTTCTGGAGACCCAGTACTTC
V gene: TRBV25-1
J gene: TRBJ2-5
D gene: -
clone size: once

CDR3 protein: CASSSGGFNYGYTF
CDR3 DNA: TGTGCCAGCAGCTCAGGGGGCTTTAACTATGGCTACACCTTC
V gene: TRBV6-5
J gene: TRBJ1-2
D gene: TRBD1
clone size: -

CDR3 protein: CASSRDKSSYNEQFF
CDR3 DNA: TGTGCCAGCTCTCGGGATAAAAGCTCCTACAATGAGCAGTTCTTC
V gene: TRBV27
J gene: TRBJ2-1
D gene: -
clone size: -

CDR3 protein: CASSQGFDRENSPLHF
CDR3 DNA: TGCGCCAGCAGCCAAGGGTTCGACAGGGAAAATTCACCCCTCCACTTT
V gene: TRBV4-1
J gene: TRBJ1-6
D gene: TRBD1
clone size: few

CDR3 protein: CASSYSRGGGRSTDTQYF
CDR3 DNA: TGTGCCAGCAGTTACTCTCGGGGGGGCGGAAGGAGCACAGATACGCAGTATTTT
V gene: TRBV6-2/TRBV6-3
J gene: TRBJ2-3
D gene: TRBD2
clone size: once